The present TCR beta chain was sequenced within a study of T cell repertoires in cytomegalovirus infection (dated by TCRdb to about 2019). Concerning the study at large: Alongside well-studied HLA-B-restricted epitopes, the peptide stimulations were aimed at recently identified HLA-C-restricted CMV epitopes, whose presentation resists viral immunomodulation. The HLA type of each donor mattered for the analysis, because public TCR beta signatures pointed to carriage of CMV infection along with the matching HLA type.

The CDR3 has 13 amino acids, counting the end cysteine and phenylalanine. The entry retains the CDR3 DNA only, 39 bases that are in frame from base 1. V is shortened by 2 bases, J by 2 bases, and the region joining them spans 6 bases. CDR1 and CDR2, per the germline V gene (reference sequence), are LNHDA and SQIVND. Comment on this clonotype: Its antigen is currently not known. Base qualities are not at hand, and no much larger clone is one base apart.

What this sample's treatment or condition label stands for: in vitro stimulation with specific CMV peptide epitopes to enrich CMV-specific T cells. The sequencing machine was an Illumina HiSeq 1500. The public reads were run again by TCRdb, first through fastp at Q25 and then through MiXCR, and only productive beta chains were kept. Records with the same CDR3 protein are collapsed into one entry carrying the most frequent genes and DNA. The sample profile shows about 310,000 distinct CDR3 sequences; 20% to 30% of them were found once. 10% to 15% of the sample comes from the top ten. General conclusions and limits of the study: In both this cohort and an independent roughly 360-donor cohort, the cumulative frequency of public TCR beta family members distinguished carriers of CMV infection plus the relevant HLA type. The ex vivo response was dominated by HLA-C-restricted CMV-specific TCR beta clonotypes, and the single most frequent clonotype in two of eight donors was supplied by these HLA-C-restricted clonotypes.

The starting material was cultured PBMCs, obtained from culture after CMV antigen stimulation. The TCR comes from a human donor in good health (CMV status not recorded). Some clones in this sample may be carry-over from other donors' samples. The rearrangement combines TRBV19 with TRBJ2-5, with no D gene named confidently. The CDR3 region reads CASSISEQETQYF. The DNA is as follows: TGTGCCAGTAGTATAAGCGAACAAGAGACCCAGTACTTC. The full variable domain, completed from the reference TRBV19 and TRBJ2-5 proteins outside the CDR3, reads DGGITQSPKYLFRKEGQNVTLSCEQNLNHDAMYWYRQDPGQGLRLIYYSQIVNDFQKGDIAEGYSVSREKKESFPLTVTSAQKNPTAFYLCASSISEQETQYFGPGTRLLVL.